This T cell receptor (beta chain) was sequenced in a study of T cells expressing NK-cell markers. The germline CDR1 and CDR2 sequences are SQVTM and ANQGSEA. The CDR3 has 14 amino acids. TCRdb re-called the 5' RACE reads and shows each CDR3 protein once, DNA omitted. Its table records about 550,000 distinct CDR3 sequences. The material sequenced was blood T cells: a sorted CD56 or NKG2C T cell subset, CD4+ or CD8+ T cells, or bulk PBMC T cells (not recorded which). The chain is built from TRBV29-1 and TRBJ2-1; TCRdb indicates TRBD1, and absent DNA this call remains unverified. The sequence was collected from a man aged 18-30 years in good health. The CDR3 here is CSTRQGFRDNEQFF.